This entry lists 8 T cell receptor beta chains sequenced from one sample in a study of control samples from healthy donors and cancer patients. TCRdb keeps only in-frame clones here, not all; method: immunoSEQ multiplex PCR. The sample lists 150,000 to 200,000 clones; about 94% were seen once. The sample was blood. Receptors originate from a woman aged 40 to 50 in good health.

The chain recombines TRBV5-1 with TRBJ2-1; no clear D gene. The CDR3 has 16 residues. CDR1 is SGHRS and CDR2 is YFSETQ in the germline V gene. With 0 bases removed from V and 9 bases from J, the gap between germline ends came to 19 bases. CDR3 region: CASSLAMDPGKGEQFF. The CDR3 bases are TGCGCCAGCAGCTTGGCCATGGACCCGGGCAAGGGTGAGCAGTTCTTC.

The chain employs TRBV9 and TRBJ1-2; D uncertain. Trimming cost V 4 bases and J 0 bases, with 10 bases left between them. The CDR3 has 14 residues. Germline CDR1 reads SGDLS; CDR2 reads YYNGEE. DNA of the CDR3: TGTGCCAGCAGCACCCGGGCGACTAACTATGGCTACACCTTC. Its protein product is CASSTRATNYGYTF.

The chain uses TRBV6-1 and TRBJ1-2, with D unresolved. The CDR3 spans 13 residues. Trimming took 0 bases from V and 5 from J, leaving 7 bases between them. Germline-derived CDR1 and CDR2 are MNHNS and SASEGT. CDR3 coding DNA: TGTGCCAGCAGTGAAGCGGGAACTTATGGCTACACCTTC. This gives the protein CASSEAGTYGYTF.

This clone showed up just once. The chain joins TRBV6-2 or TRBV6-3 to TRBJ2-7, with D uncertain. The V gene lost 6 bases and the J gene lost 3 bases, with 6 bases spanning the gap. CDR1 and CDR2 (germline): MNHEY, SVGEGT. The CDR3 length is 11 residues. CDR3 residues: CASSINYEQYF. CDR3 in DNA: TGTGCCAGCAGCATAAACTACGAGCAGTACTTC.

The V gene is TRBV4-2, the J gene TRBJ2-7; 9 nucleotides match TRBD2. Germline lookup yields CDR1 LGHNA and CDR2 YNFKEQ. Trimming at V came to 1 base and at J to 2 bases, leaving 6 bases not matched to a gene. The CDR3 is 16 residues long. The CDR3 sequence: CASSQAVSGGAYEQYF. The CDR3 coding sequence is TGTGCCAGCAGCCAAGCCGTTAGCGGGGGTGCCTACGAGCAGTACTTC.

The count of this clone is one. The chain joins TRBV19 to TRBJ2-2; 9 bases line up with TRBD1. Unmatched junction bases numbered 12, after V lost 10 bases and J lost 6 bases. Germline loops: CDR1 LNHDA, CDR2 SQIVND (reference sequence). This CDR3 has 15 residues. The CDR3 DNA sequence: TGTGCCACCTGTGTGGGGACAGGGCTTGCCGGGGAGCTGTTTTTT. Translating it yields CATCVGTGLAGELFF.

J is TRBJ1-6 and V is TRBV19; 7 bases align to TRBD1. Looked up from germline, CDR1 is LNHDA and CDR2 is SQIVND (reference sequence). V lost 3 bases, J lost 6 bases, and 5 bases stayed unmatched. The CDR3 totals 15 residues. CDR3: CASSIGDRVNSPLHF. The CDR3 nucleotides are TGTGCCAGTAGTATTGGGGACAGAGTTAATTCACCCCTCCACTTT.

This chain links TRBV7-3 with TRBJ2-5; TRBD1 matches at 8 bases. With V trimmed by 5 bases and J by 5 bases, 4 bases remained unmatched. CDR1 and CDR2 from the germline V gene are SGHTA and FQGTGA. This CDR3 has 13 residues. The CDR3: CASSKDREETQYF. CDR3 coding DNA: TGTGCCAGCAGCAAGGACAGGGAGGAGACCCAGTACTTC. Full variable domain (missing parts from reference TRBV7-3 and TRBJ2-5): GAGVSQTPSNKVTEKGKYVELRCDPISGHTALYWYRQSLGQGPEFLIYFQGTGAADDSGLPNDRFFAVRPEGSVSTLKIQRTERGDSAVYLCASSKDREETQYFGPGTRLLVL.